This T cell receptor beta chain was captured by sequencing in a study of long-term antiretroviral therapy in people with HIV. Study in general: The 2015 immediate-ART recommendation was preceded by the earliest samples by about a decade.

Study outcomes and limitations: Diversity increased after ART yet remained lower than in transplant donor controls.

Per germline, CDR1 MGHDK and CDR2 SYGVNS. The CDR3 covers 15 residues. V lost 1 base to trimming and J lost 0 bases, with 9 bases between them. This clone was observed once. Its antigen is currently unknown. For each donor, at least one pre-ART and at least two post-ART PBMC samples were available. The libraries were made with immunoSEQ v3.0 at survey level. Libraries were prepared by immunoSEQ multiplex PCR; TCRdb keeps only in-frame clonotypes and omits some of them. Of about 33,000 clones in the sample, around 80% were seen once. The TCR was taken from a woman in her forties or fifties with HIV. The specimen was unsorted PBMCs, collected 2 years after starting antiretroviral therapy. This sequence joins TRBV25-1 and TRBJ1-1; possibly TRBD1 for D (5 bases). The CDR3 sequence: CASSEWGPLNTEAFF. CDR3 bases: TGTGCCAGCAGTGAATGGGGACCTTTGAACACTGAAGCTTTCTTT.